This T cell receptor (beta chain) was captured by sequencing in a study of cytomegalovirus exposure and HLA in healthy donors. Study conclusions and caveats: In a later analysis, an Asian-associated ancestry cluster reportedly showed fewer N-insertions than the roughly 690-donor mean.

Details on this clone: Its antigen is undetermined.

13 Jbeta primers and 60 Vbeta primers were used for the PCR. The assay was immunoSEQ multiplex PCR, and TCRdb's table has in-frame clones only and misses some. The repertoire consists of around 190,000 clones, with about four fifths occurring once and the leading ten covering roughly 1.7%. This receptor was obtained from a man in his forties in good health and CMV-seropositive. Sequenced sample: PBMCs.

CDR3 residues: CAISGIDRLNTEAFF. In nucleotides, the CDR3 is TGTGCCATCAGTGGTATAGACAGGTTGAACACTGAAGCTTTCTTT. The chain has TRBV10-3 and TRBJ1-1; perhaps TRBD1 as D (6 bases). The CDR3 is 15 amino acids. CDR1 and CDR2 (germline): ENHRY, SYGVKD. V was trimmed by 4 bases and J by 0 bases, leaving 12 bases between them.